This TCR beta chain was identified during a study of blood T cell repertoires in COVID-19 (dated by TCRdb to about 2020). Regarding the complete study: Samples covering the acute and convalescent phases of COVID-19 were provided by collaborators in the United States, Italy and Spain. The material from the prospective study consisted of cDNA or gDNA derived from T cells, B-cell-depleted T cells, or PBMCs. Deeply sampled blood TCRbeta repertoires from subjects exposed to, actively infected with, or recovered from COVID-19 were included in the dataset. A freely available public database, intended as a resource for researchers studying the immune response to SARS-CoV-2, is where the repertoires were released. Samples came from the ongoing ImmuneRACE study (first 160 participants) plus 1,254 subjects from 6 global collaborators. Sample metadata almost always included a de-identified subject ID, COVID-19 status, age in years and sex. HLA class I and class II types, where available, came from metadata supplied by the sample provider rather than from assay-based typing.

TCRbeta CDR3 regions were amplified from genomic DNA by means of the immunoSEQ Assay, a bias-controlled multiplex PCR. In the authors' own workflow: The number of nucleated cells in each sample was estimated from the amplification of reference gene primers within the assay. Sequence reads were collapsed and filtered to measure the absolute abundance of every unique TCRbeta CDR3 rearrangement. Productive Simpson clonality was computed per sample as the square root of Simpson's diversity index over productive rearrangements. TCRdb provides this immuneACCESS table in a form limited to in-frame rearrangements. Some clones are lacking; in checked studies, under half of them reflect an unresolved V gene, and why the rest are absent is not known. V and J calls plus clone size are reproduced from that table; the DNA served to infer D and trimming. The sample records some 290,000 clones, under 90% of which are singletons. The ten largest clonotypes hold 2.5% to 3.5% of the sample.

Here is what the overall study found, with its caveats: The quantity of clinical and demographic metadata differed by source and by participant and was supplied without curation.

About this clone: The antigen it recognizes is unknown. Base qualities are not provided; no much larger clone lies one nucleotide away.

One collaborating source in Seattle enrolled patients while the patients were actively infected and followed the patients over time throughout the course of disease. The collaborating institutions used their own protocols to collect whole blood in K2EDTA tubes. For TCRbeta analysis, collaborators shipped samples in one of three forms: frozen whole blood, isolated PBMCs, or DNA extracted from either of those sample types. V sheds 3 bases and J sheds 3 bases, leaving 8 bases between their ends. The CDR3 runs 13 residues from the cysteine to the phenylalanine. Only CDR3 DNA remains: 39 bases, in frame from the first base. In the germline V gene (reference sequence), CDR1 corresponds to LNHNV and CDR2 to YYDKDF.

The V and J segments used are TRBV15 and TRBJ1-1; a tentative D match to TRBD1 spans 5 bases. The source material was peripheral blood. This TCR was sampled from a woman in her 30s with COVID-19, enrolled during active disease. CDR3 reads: CATSRGGDTEAFF. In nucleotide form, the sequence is TGTGCCACCAGCAGGGGAGGGGACACTGAAGCTTTCTTT.